Listed here are 10 T cell receptor beta chains from one sample, sequenced in a study of T cells in localized non-small cell lung cancer. Generated by immunoSEQ multiplex PCR, the TCRdb table keeps only in-frame clones and is missing some. The data hold about 92,000 clones, with around 90% observed a single time. The sequencing used PBMCs, collected before any cancer treatment. The receptors stem from a woman aged 40 to 75 with stage II squamous cell lung carcinoma.

The rearrangement links TRBV6-6 to TRBJ1-1; the D is unclear. V was clipped by 4 bases and J by 0 bases, with 12 bases between them. Germline CDR1 reads MNHNY; CDR2 reads SVGAGI (reference sequence). The CDR3 consists of 15 residues. The CDR3 loop is CASSFGQTLNTEAFF. The CDR3 DNA follows: TGTGCCAGCAGTTTTGGGCAGACCTTGAACACTGAAGCTTTCTTT.

V is TRBV6-5 and J is TRBJ1-1; D is unresolved. The CDR3 runs to 13 residues. The germline V and J ends were trimmed by 4 bases and 1 base, with 7 bases remaining between them. The V gene's germline CDR1 is MNHEY and CDR2 SVGAGI. The chain's CDR3 is CASSFVRNTEAFF. CDR3 nucleotides: TGTGCCAGCAGTTTTGTGCGGAACACTGAAGCTTTCTTT.

This chain joins TRBV5-4 and TRBJ2-2; 9 bases align to TRBD1. The CDR3 has 16 residues. The V gene's germline CDR1 is SGHNT and CDR2 YYREEE (reference sequence). V gave up 4 bases and J gave up 6 bases; unmatched junction bases: 10. CDR3 nucleotides: TGTGCCAGCAGCAACACAGGGGGCGCAAAGGCCGGGGAGCTGTTTTTT. It codes for CASSNTGGAKAGELFF.

The gene calls are TRBV2 and TRBJ2-7; D is possibly TRBD2 (5 bases). The V gene's germline CDR1 is SNHLY and CDR2 FYNNEI. The CDR3 is made up of 12 amino acids. Trimming removed 4 bases from V and 4 bases from J, with 8 bases in between. The CDR3 region is CASSVGLYEQYF. As DNA, the CDR3 is TGTGCCAGCAGTGTTGGACTTTACGAGCAGTACTTC.

This CDR3 is CASSFTGGRNTEAFF. The CDR3, as DNA: TGTGCCAGCAGCTTTACAGGGGGCCGGAACACTGAAGCTTTCTTT. The chain recombines TRBV7-9 with TRBJ1-1; 9 bases are a match to TRBD1. After removal of 3 bases from V and 1 base from J, the junction contained 3 bases not matched to a gene. Germline CDR1 SEHNR, CDR2 FQNEAQ (reference sequence). The CDR3 has 15 residues.

In this sample, this clone turned up a few times. The gene calls are TRBV19 and TRBJ2-6; D not resolved. V lost 3 bases and J 0 bases, leaving 12 bases between the germline ends. CDR1 LNHDA and CDR2 SQIVND come from the germline V gene (reference sequence). The CDR3 length is 17 residues. CDR3 protein: CASSMGFELSGANVLTF. CDR3 nucleotide sequence: TGTGCCAGTAGTATGGGATTTGAACTCTCTGGGGCCAACGTCCTGACTTTC.

This chain joins TRBV7-9 and TRBJ1-2; 7 bases are a match to TRBD1. This CDR3 region has 12 residues. Germline V gene sequence: CDR1 SEHNR, CDR2 FQNEAQ (reference sequence). Trimming at V came to 5 bases and at J to 8 bases, leaving 5 bases not matched to a gene. CDR3 amino acids: CASSPRQGGYTF. As DNA, the CDR3 is TGTGCCAGCAGCCCTCGACAGGGAGGCTACACCTTC. Filled out from reference TRBV7-9 and TRBJ1-2, the complete variable domain reads DTGVSQNPRHKITKRGQNVTFRCDPISEHNRLYWYRQTLGQGPEFLTYFQNEAQLEKSRLLSDRFSAERPKGSFSTLEIQRTEQGDSAMYLCASSPRQGGYTFGSGTRLTVV.

CDR3 amino acids: CASSEYVVGAADTQYF. In nucleotides, the CDR3 is TGTGCCAGCAGTGAATATGTCGTAGGCGCGGCAGATACGCAGTATTTT. The V call is TRBV2, the J call TRBJ2-3; D uncertain. CDR1 is SNHLY, CDR2 FYNNEI, per germline. The CDR3 is 16 amino acids. The V end lost 2 bases, the J end lost 4 bases, and 16 bases lay between the germline ends.

This chain links TRBV14 with TRBJ1-2; D not resolved. Trimming took off 5 bases at V and 2 bases at J, with 9 bases between the two ends. The CDR3 sequence is 13 residues long. CDR1 and CDR2 (germline): SGHDN, FVKESK. The CDR3 sequence is CASSTTPNYGYTF. In DNA form, the CDR3 reads TGTGCCAGCAGCACTACACCGAACTATGGCTACACCTTC.

The chain carries TRBV5-1 and TRBJ2-7; 10 nucleotides align to TRBD2. V shed 4 bases, J shed 1 base, and the junction held 8 bases outside the gene matches. CDR1 and CDR2 from the germline V gene are SGHRS and YFSETQ. The CDR3 runs to 16 residues. This chain's CDR3 is CASSDLSGGNSYEQYF. CDR3 DNA sequence: TGCGCCAGCAGCGACCTTAGCGGGGGGAATTCCTACGAGCAGTACTTC.